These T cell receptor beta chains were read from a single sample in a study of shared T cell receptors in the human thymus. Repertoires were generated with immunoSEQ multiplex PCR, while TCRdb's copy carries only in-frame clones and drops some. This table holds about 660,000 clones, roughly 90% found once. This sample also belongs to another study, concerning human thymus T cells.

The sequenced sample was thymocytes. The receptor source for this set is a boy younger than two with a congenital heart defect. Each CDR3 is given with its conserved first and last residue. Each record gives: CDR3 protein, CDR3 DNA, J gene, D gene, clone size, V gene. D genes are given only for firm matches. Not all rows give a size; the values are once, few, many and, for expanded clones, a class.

CDR3: CASSLRLTGGNKAFF
DNA: TGTGCCAGCAGCTTACGGCTTACAGGCGGGAATAAAGCTTTCTTT
J: TRBJ1-1
D: -
size: -
V: TRBV11-1

CDR3: CASSLRSIYTGELFF
DNA: TGTGCCAGCAGCTTGAGGTCCATTTACACCGGGGAGCTGTTTTTT
J: TRBJ2-2
D: -
size: -
V: TRBV11-2

CDR3: CASTATAGGPIYNEQFF
DNA: TGTGCCAGCACCGCGACAGCGGGAGGGCCGATTTACAATGAGCAGTTCTTC
J: TRBJ2-1
D: TRBD2
size: -
V: TRBV28

CDR3: CASSQDRTSGVTGELFF
DNA: TGCGCCAGCAGCCAAGATAGGACTAGCGGGGTTACCGGGGAGCTGTTTTTT
J: TRBJ2-2
D: TRBD2
size: -
V: TRBV4-3

CDR3: CATTTRLAGTYEQYF
DNA: TGTGCCACCACAACGCGACTAGCGGGCACCTACGAGCAGTACTTC
J: TRBJ2-7
D: TRBD2
size: -
V: TRBV11-2

CDR3: CAWSVSPGAGGYEQYF
DNA: TGTGCCTGGAGTGTATCCCCAGGGGCAGGTGGATACGAGCAGTACTTC
J: TRBJ2-7
D: -
size: -
V: TRBV30

CDR3: CASSTRNGLAGELEQFF
DNA: TGTGCCAGCTCAACGAGGAACGGACTAGCGGGGGAGCTTGAGCAGTTCTTC
J: TRBJ2-1
D: TRBD2
size: -
V: TRBV18

CDR3: CATSRDRRVNYGYTF
DNA: TGTGCCACCAGCAGAGATCGTCGGGTTAACTATGGCTACACCTTC
J: TRBJ1-2
D: -
size: once
V: TRBV15

CDR3: CASSLEQEGLEAYEQYF
DNA: TGTGCCAGCAGCTTAGAGCAGGAGGGCTTGGAGGCCTACGAGCAGTACTTC
J: TRBJ2-7
D: -
size: -
V: TRBV11-2

CDR3: CASSRTLRTSGRDWGETQYF
DNA: TGCGCCAGCAGCCGGACCCTGCGGACTAGCGGGAGGGATTGGGGAGAGACCCAGTACTTC
J: TRBJ2-5
D: TRBD2
size: -
V: TRBV4-3

CDR3: CASSEALATPYEQYF
DNA: TGTGCCAGCAGTGAAGCCCTAGCGACCCCGTACGAGCAGTACTTC
J: TRBJ2-7
D: -
size: -
V: TRBV6-1

CDR3: CASGPGERGEQFF
DNA: TGTGCCAGTGGGCCGGGAGAGCGGGGTGAGCAGTTCTTC
J: TRBJ2-1
D: TRBD2
size: -
V: TRBV19

CDR3: CAISATGGQETQYF
DNA: TGTGCCATCAGTGCGACAGGGGGCCAAGAGACCCAGTACTTC
J: TRBJ2-5
D: TRBD1
size: -
V: TRBV10-3

CDR3: CATSRERWTAYSNQPQHF
DNA: TGTGCCACCAGCAGAGAGAGGTGGACAGCTTATAGCAATCAGCCCCAGCATTTT
J: TRBJ1-5
D: -
size: -
V: TRBV15

CDR3: CASTLNSLSSGLDTQYF
DNA: TGTGCCAGCACCCTCAACAGCCTTAGTAGCGGATTAGATACGCAGTATTTT
J: TRBJ2-3
D: -
size: -
V: TRBV7-2

CDR3: CASSRRTGGFGTF
DNA: TGTGCCAGCAGCCGGAGGACAGGGGGGTTTGGGACCTTC
J: TRBJ1-2
D: TRBD1
size: -
V: TRBV14

CDR3: CASSIARVAGGGGQETQYF
DNA: TGTGCCAGTAGTATAGCTCGGGTAGCGGGAGGAGGTGGTCAAGAGACCCAGTACTTC
J: TRBJ2-5
D: TRBD2
size: -
V: TRBV19

CDR3: CASSSSRGESDTQYF
DNA: TGTGCCAGCAGCTCGTCCCGAGGCGAATCAGATACGCAGTATTTT
J: TRBJ2-3
D: -
size: -
V: TRBV7-6

CDR3: CASSQEQGEAFF
DNA: TGCGCCAGCAGCCAAGAACAGGGTGAAGCTTTCTTT
J: TRBJ1-1
D: -
size: -
V: TRBV4-1

CDR3: CASSQDKAGNAGTDTQYF
DNA: TGTGCCAGCAGCCAAGATAAGGCAGGTAACGCTGGCACAGATACGCAGTATTTT
J: TRBJ2-3
D: -
size: -
V: TRBV4-2

CDR3: CSVVDRRTDDPSTDTQYF
DNA: TGCAGCGTTGTCGACAGGAGAACCGACGACCCTAGCACAGATACGCAGTATTTT
J: TRBJ2-3
D: -
size: once
V: TRBV29-1

CDR3: CASSLGYRDHQPQHF
DNA: TGTGCCAGCAGCTTAGGGTACAGGGACCATCAGCCCCAGCATTTT
J: TRBJ1-5
D: -
size: once
V: TRBV11-2

CDR3: CAWSDPQRAGYEQYF
DNA: TGTGCCTGGAGTGACCCTCAGCGAGCCGGATACGAGCAGTACTTC
J: TRBJ2-7
D: -
size: -
V: TRBV30

CDR3: CASSGEGGNEQFF
DNA: TGTGCCAGCAGCGGGGAGGGGGGCAATGAGCAGTTCTTC
J: TRBJ2-1
D: -
size: -
V: TRBV5-6

CDR3: CASSGAKTSNYGYTF
DNA: TGTGCCAGCAGCGGCGCCAAGACTTCTAACTATGGCTACACCTTC
J: TRBJ1-2
D: -
size: -
V: TRBV9

CDR3: CASSPLAGVSYF
DNA: TGTGCCAGCAGCCCCCTAGCGGGAGTGTCGTACTTC
J: TRBJ2-7
D: TRBD2
size: -
V: TRBV25-1

CDR3: CAISEPRDGYTF
DNA: TGTGCCATCAGTGAGCCAAGAGATGGCTACACCTTC
J: TRBJ1-2
D: -
size: -
V: TRBV10-3

CDR3: CASSPHWGPGETQYF
DNA: TGCGCCAGCAGCCCCCACTGGGGGCCCGGAGAGACCCAGTACTTC
J: TRBJ2-5
D: -
size: -
V: TRBV4-1